The 14 T cell receptor beta chains in this list originate from one sample, sequenced in a study of cytomegalovirus exposure and HLA in healthy donors. Both 60 Vbeta primers and 13 Jbeta primers went into the PCR. Only in-frame clones appear in the TCRdb table, and some are missing; sequencing was by immunoSEQ multiplex PCR. The sample carries about 190,000 clones, more than 70% recorded once. What was sequenced was PBMCs. The source of these receptors is a woman aged 40 to 55 in good health and CMV-seronegative.

The chain recombines TRBV7-2 with TRBJ2-1, with 7 positions matching TRBD1. With V trimmed by 3 bases and J by 4 bases, 3 bases remained unmatched. The CDR3 extends over 14 amino acids. In germline, CDR1 is SGHTA, CDR2 FQGNSA. The CDR3 loop reads CASSFDRAYNEQFF. The CDR3 DNA reads as TGTGCCAGCAGCTTCGACAGGGCTTACAATGAGCAGTTCTTC.

The chain recombines TRBV11-1 with TRBJ1-1; possibly TRBD1 for D (5 bases). V dropped 4 bases and J dropped 3 bases, with 15 bases sitting between them. CDR1 is SGHAT and CDR2 is FQDESV in the germline V gene (reference sequence). The CDR3 extends over 15 amino acids. The CDR3 here is CASSWGDLGDTEAFF. The CDR3 DNA reads as TGTGCCAGCAGCTGGGGGGACTTGGGGGACACTGAAGCTTTCTTT.

This chain joins TRBV5-1 and TRBJ2-1, with 9 bases that match TRBD2. Trimming at V came to 6 bases and at J to 10 bases, leaving 20 bases not matched to a gene. CDR3 length: 17 amino acids. CDR1 and CDR2 from the germline V gene are SGHRS and YFSETQ. The CDR3 protein is CASNFIGGGRGSSEQFF. The CDR3 DNA reads as TGCGCCAGCAATTTCATAGGCGGCGGGAGGGGTAGTTCCGAGCAGTTCTTC.

V gene TRBV19 combines with J gene TRBJ2-5; possible D gene TRBD2, 7 bases. Germline V lookup: CDR1 LNHDA, CDR2 SQIVND (reference sequence). V was cut by 3 bases and J by 5 bases, with 16 bases left in between. The CDR3 sequence is 15 residues long. The CDR3 nucleotides read TGTGCCAGTAGTATTGCCCAGGGGAGGGGGGAGACCCAGTACTTC. It specifies CASSIAQGRGETQYF.

The chain carries TRBV6-5 and TRBJ1-6, with a tentative D call TRBD1 (6 bases). CDR1 MNHEY and CDR2 SVGAGI come from the germline V gene. The V gene lost 4 bases and the J gene lost 14 bases, with 21 bases spanning the gap. This CDR3 spans 15 amino acids. CDR3 loop: CASSSPGHDYNTLHF. DNA of the CDR3: TGTGCCAGCAGTTCGCCGGGACACGACTATAACACCCTCCACTTT.

The chain links TRBV19 to TRBJ2-2; D uncertain. This CDR3 is built from 14 residues. Trimming removed 7 bases at V and 1 base at J, with 10 bases between. Germline V gene data show CDR1 as LNHDA and CDR2 as SQIVND (reference sequence). The CDR3, as DNA: TGTGCCAGTATGACCAGAGGGAACACCGGGGAGCTGTTTTTT. Translation gives CASMTRGNTGELFF.

The chain recombines TRBV6-6 with TRBJ1-1, with 7 bases aligning to TRBD1. This CDR3 spans 13 amino acids. Germline CDR1 MNHNY, CDR2 SVGAGI (reference sequence). The ends lost 5 bases at V and 11 bases at J; junction bases unmatched: 11. The CDR3 protein is CASSNRQGREAFF. In DNA, the CDR3 is TGTGCCAGCAGTAACCGACAGGGTCGAGAGGCTTTCTTT.

The chain employs TRBV6-5 and TRBJ2-3; 8 bases agree with TRBD2. The CDR3 is made up of 15 amino acids. The trim removed 5 bases at V and 6 bases at J, leaving 10 bases unmatched. Germline-derived CDR1 and CDR2 are MNHEY and SVGAGI. The CDR3 spells CASSTIAGLRDTQYF. The CDR3 coding sequence is TGTGCCAGCAGTACGATAGCGGGACTGCGTGATACGCAGTATTTT.

The V gene is TRBV19, the J gene TRBJ1-5, with a tentative D call TRBD1 (6 bases). Germline CDR1 reads LNHDA; CDR2 reads SQIVND (reference sequence). Trimming shortened V by 6 bases and J by 3 bases, and 18 bases separated the two germline ends. The CDR3 sequence is 16 residues long. The CDR3 region is CASSKGGGRNNQPQHF. Written as DNA, the CDR3 is TGTGCCAGTAGCAAGGGGGGGGGCAGGAACAATCAGCCCCAGCATTTT.

The gene calls are TRBV28 and TRBJ1-2, with no clear D. Germline CDR1 and CDR2: MDHEN and SYDVKM. The V end was cut by 6 bases, the J end by 4 bases, with 18 bases between. The CDR3 runs to 15 residues. The CDR3, as DNA: TGTGCCAGCAGACTTTGGAAGGGAGTCGGCTATGGCTACACCTTC. This gives the protein CASRLWKGVGYGYTF.

This clone showed up just a few times. The chain is built from TRBV4-3 and TRBJ1-2; D gene ambiguous. Per the germline V gene, CDR1 is LGHNA and CDR2 is YSLEER. The CDR3 has 17 amino acids. V was cut by 1 base and J by 1 base, with 16 bases left in between. The CDR3 loop is CASSQGIANQRNYGYTF. Here the CDR3 DNA reads TGCGCCAGCAGCCAAGGGATTGCCAACCAGCGTAACTATGGCTACACCTTC.

The chain carries TRBV5-5 and TRBJ2-2; 8 nucleotides match TRBD2. V lost 6 bases to trimming and J lost 0 bases; unmatched junction nucleotides: 7. The CDR3 contains 16 residues. The germline CDR1 and CDR2 sequences are SGHKS and YYEKEE (reference sequence). The CDR3 sequence: CASIRGGGANTGELFF. CDR3 DNA sequence: TGTGCCAGCATCCGGGGGGGCGGAGCGAACACCGGGGAGCTGTTTTTT.

The rearrangement links TRBV29-1 to TRBJ2-1; 8 nucleotides align to TRBD2. Per the germline V gene, CDR1 is SQVTM and CDR2 is ANQGSEA. The CDR3 is 16 residues long. With 3 bases clipped from V and 6 bases from J, the junction kept 13 bases outside the gene matches. The CDR3 DNA sequence: TGCAGCGTTGATCGGCGGGGGCCACTAGCGGCCAATGAGCAGTTCTTC. As protein: CSVDRRGPLAANEQFF.

The rearrangement uses TRBV7-2 and TRBJ2-2; TRBD2 aligns across 9 bases. This CDR3 region has 16 residues. V lost 8 bases to trimming and J lost 0 bases; unmatched junction nucleotides: 7. CDR1 and CDR2 from the germline V gene are SGHTA and FQGNSA. This CDR3 reads CASHAGGPANTGELFF. The CDR3 nucleotides are TGTGCCAGCCACGCGGGGGGGCCCGCGAACACCGGGGAGCTGTTTTTT.